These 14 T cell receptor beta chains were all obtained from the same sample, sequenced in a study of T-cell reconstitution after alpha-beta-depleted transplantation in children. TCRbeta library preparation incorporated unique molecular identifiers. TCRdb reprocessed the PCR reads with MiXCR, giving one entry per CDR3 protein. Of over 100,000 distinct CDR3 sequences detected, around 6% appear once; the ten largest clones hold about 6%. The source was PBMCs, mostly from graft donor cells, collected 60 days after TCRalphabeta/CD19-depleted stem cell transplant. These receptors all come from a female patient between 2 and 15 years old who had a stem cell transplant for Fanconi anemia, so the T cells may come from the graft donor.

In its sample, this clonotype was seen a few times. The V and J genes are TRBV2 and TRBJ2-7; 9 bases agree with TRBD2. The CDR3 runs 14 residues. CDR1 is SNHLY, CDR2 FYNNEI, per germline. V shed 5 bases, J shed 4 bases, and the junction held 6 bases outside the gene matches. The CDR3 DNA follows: TGTGCCAGCAGTCCCTCAGCGGGAGGATACGAGCAGTACTTC. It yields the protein CASSPSAGGYEQYF.

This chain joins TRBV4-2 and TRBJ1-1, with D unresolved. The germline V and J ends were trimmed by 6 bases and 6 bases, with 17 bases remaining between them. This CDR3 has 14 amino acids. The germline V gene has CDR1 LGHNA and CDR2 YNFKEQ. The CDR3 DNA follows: TGTGCCAGCAGACCCCTCGAACTGGCCCCTGAAGCTTTCTTT. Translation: CASRPLELAPEAFF.

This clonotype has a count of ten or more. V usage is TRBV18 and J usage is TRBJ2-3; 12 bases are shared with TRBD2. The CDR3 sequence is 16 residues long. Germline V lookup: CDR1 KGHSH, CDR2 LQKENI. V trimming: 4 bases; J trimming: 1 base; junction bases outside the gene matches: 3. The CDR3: CASSHGLAGRTDTQYF. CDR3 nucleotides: TGTGCCAGCTCACACGGACTAGCGGGACGCACAGATACGCAGTATTTT.

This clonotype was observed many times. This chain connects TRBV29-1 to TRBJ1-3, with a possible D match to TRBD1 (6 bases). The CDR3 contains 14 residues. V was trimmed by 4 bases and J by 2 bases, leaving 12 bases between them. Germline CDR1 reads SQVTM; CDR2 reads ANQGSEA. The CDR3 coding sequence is TGCAGCGTTGGTAACAGGGTCCCTGGAAACACCATATATTTT. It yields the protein CSVGNRVPGNTIYF. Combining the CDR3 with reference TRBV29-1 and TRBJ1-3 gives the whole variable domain SAVISQKPSRDICQRGTSLTIQCQVDSQVTMMFWYRQQPGQSLTLIATANQGSEATYESGFVIDKFPISRPNLTFSTLTVSNMSPEDSSIYLCSVGNRVPGNTIYFGEGSWLTVV.

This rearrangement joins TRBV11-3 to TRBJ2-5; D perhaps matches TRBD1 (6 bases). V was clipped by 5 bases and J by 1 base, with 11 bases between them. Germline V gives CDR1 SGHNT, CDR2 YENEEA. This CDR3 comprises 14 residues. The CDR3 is CASSRGGPQETQYF. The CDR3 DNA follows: TGTGCCAGCAGCCGAGGGGGACCCCAAGAGACCCAGTACTTC.

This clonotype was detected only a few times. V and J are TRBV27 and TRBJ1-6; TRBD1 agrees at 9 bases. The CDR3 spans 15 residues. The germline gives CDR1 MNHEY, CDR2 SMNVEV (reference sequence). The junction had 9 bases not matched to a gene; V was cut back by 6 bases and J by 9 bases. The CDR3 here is CASSPVGTGPSPLHF. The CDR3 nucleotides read TGTGCCAGCAGCCCGGTCGGGACAGGGCCTTCACCCCTCCACTTT.

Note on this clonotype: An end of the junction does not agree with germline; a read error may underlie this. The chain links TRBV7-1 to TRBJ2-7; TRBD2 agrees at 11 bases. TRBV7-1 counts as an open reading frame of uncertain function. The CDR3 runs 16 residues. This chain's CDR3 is CASGSGLAGGSYEQYF. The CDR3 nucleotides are TGTGCCAGCGGCTCTGGGCTAGCGGGAGGTTCCTACGAGCAGTACTTC.

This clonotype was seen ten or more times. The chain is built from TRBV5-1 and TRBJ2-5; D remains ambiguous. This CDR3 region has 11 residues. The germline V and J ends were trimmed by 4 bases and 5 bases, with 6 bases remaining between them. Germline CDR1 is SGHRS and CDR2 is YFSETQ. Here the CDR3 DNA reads TGCGCCAGCAGCGGTGCGGAGACCCAGTACTTC. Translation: CASSGAETQYF.

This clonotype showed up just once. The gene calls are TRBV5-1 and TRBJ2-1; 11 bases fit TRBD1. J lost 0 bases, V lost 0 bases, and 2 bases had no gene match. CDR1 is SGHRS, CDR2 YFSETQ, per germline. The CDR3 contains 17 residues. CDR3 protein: CASSLGTGGASYNEQFF. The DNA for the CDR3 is TGCGCCAGCAGCTTGGGGACAGGGGGCGCCTCCTACAATGAGCAGTTCTTC.

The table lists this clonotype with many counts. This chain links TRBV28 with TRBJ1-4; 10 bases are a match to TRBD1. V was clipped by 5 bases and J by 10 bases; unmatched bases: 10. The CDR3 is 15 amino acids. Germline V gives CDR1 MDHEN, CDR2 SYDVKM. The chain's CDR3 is CASSPTGQGTGKLFF. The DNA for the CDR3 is TGTGCCAGCAGTCCAACGGGACAGGGGACAGGAAAACTGTTTTTT.

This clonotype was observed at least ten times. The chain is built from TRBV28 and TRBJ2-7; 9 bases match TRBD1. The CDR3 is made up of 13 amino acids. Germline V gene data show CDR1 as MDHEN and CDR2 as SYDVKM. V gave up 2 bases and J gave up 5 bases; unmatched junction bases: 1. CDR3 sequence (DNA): TGTGCCAGCAGTTTAACAGGGGGCCACGAGCAGTACTTC. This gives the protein CASSLTGGHEQYF.

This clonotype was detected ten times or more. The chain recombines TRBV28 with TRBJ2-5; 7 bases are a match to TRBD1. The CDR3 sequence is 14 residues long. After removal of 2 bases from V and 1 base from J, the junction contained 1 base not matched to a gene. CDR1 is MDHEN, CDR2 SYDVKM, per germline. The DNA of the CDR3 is TGTGCCAGCAGTTTAGGGGACAGCCAAGAGACCCAGTACTTC. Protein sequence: CASSLGDSQETQYF.

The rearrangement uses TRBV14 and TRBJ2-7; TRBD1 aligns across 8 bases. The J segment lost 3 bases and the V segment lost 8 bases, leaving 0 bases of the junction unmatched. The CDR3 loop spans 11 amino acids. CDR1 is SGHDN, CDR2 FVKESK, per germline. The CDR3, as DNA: TGTGCCAGCGGACAGGGCTACGAGCAGTACTTC. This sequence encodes CASGQGYEQYF.

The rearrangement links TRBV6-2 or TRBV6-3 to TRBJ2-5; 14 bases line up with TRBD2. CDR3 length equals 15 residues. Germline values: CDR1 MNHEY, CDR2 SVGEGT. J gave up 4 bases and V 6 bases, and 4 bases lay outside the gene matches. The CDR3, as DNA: TGTGCCAGCAGCCGACTAGCGGGAGGGGGAGAGACCCAGTACTTC. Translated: CASSRLAGGGETQYF.